This T cell receptor (beta chain) was retrieved from a study of blood T cells in healthy people across ages. Primed by a sample-barcoded 5' primer and a J-beta primer mix, a second PCR proceeded for 7 to 11 cycles. TCRdb ran MiXCR on the 5' RACE reads and lists one entry per CDR3 protein. The sample carries 650,000 to 900,000 distinct CDR3 sequences, 55% to 65% recorded once. The study, taken as a whole, reports: Estimates of total diversity, which came from one million sequenced T cells, were considered to be underestimates.

This clonotype was counted only a few times. Its antigen is unknown. The donors, healthy Caucasians from Russia, were aged roughly 6 to 90. The V gene's germline CDR1 is MGHDK and CDR2 SYGVNS. Trimming removed 4 bases from V and 7 bases from J; junction bases left unmatched: 5. The length of the CDR3 is 13 residues. The sequenced material came from blood. The origin of this receptor is a man aged 25 to 45 in good health. The V gene is TRBV25-1, the J gene TRBJ1-2; 8 nucleotides align to TRBD1. In nucleotides, the CDR3 is TGTGCCAGCAGTGTCACAGGGGGGAGTGGCTACACCTTC. This encodes CASSVTGGSGYTF.